The 21 T cell receptor beta chains reported below all come from one sample, sequenced in a study of naive and memory T cell subsets. Study-wide results and caveats: Naive repertoires, especially CD8, held a few larger clonotypes, possibly memory cells re-expressing CD45RA.

These TCRs' antigens remain unknown. Both TRBC1 and TRBC2 were covered by a beta constant-region primer of two equimolar oligonucleotides. Four rounds of PCR amplified the ligated cDNA using nested alpha and beta constant-region primers plus SP2. TCRdb itself ran the UMI-ligation and nested PCR reads through MiXCR, one entry per CDR3 protein. The data show more than 120,000 distinct CDR3 sequences, around 21% seen once. Sequences were obtained from naive CD8+ T cells from blood. The receptors were gathered from a human donor in good health.

This chain connects TRBV20-1 to TRBJ2-3, with a tentative D call TRBD2 (6 bases). CDR3 length: 16 residues. The V gene's germline CDR1 is DFQATT and CDR2 SNEGSKA (reference sequence). The germline V and J ends were trimmed by 3 bases and 2 bases, with 18 bases remaining between them. CDR3 DNA sequence: TGCAGTGCTAGTAGGGCTAGCGAGATGCCCACAGATACGCAGTATTTT. This translates into CSASRASEMPTDTQYF.

The chain recombines TRBV12-3 or TRBV12-4 with TRBJ1-4, with TRBD1 identical over 7 bases. Trimming at V came to 8 bases and at J to 2 bases, leaving 8 bases not matched to a gene. The CDR3 extends over 15 amino acids. The CDR3 loop is CASSELGQTNEKLFF. DNA for the CDR3: TGTGCCAGCTCCGAGTTGGGACAGACTAATGAAAAACTGTTTTTT.

This clonotype has a handful of counts. The rearrangement uses TRBV7-8 and TRBJ2-4; the D gene is possibly TRBD1 (6 bases). Trimming took 4 bases from V and 7 from J, leaving 17 bases between them. Germline V CDR1 and CDR2: SGHVS, FQNEAQ. The CDR3 totals 15 residues. The CDR3 nucleotides are TGTGCCAGCAGCTCCGAACAGGGCGAGGCGAACATTCAGTACTTC. Its protein is CASSSEQGEANIQYF.

V is TRBV2 and J is TRBJ1-1; tentative D call: TRBD1 (5 bases). The CDR3 is made up of 12 amino acids. Per the germline V gene, CDR1 is SNHLY and CDR2 is FYNNEI. V lost 6 bases, J lost 5 bases, and 10 bases lay in between. CDR3 protein: CASSGGWTEAFF. The CDR3 DNA sequence: TGTGCCAGCAGCGGGGGATGGACTGAAGCTTTCTTT.

CDR3 nucleotides: TGTGCCAGCAGCTCCGGGGGCGCCGGCTATGGCTACACCTTC. The encoded protein is CASSSGGAGYGYTF. The rearrangement joins TRBV7-9 to TRBJ1-2; maybe TRBD1 (6 bases). Germline lookup yields CDR1 SEHNR and CDR2 FQNEAQ (reference sequence). Trimming stripped 4 bases from V and 4 bases from J, with 13 bases between. CDR3 length: 14 residues.

The CDR3: CASSQERTAEAYNEQFF. DNA for the CDR3: TGCGCCAGCAGCCAGGAAAGAACTGCCGAGGCCTACAATGAGCAGTTCTTC. The genes are TRBV4-1 and TRBJ2-1, with D uncertain. V was cut by 3 bases and J by 2 bases, with 17 bases left in between. This CDR3 contains 17 residues. Germline V gives CDR1 MGHRA, CDR2 YSYEKL.

This clonotype was observed a few times. The chain recombines TRBV3-1 with TRBJ2-1; D assignment may be TRBD1 or TRBD2 (5 bases each). CDR1 is LGHDT and CDR2 is YNNKEL in the germline V gene (reference sequence). V was clipped by 2 bases and J by 4 bases, with 12 bases between them. The length of the CDR3 is 15 residues. The CDR3 region is CASSQSLGVYNEQFF. In nucleotides, the CDR3 is TGTGCCAGCAGCCAATCACTAGGGGTTTACAATGAGCAGTTCTTC.

About this clonotype itself: This is likely a read error, given that the CDR3 carries no conserved phenylalanine or tryptophan at its end. The chain is built from TRBV28 and TRBJ2-1; no clear D. CDR1 MDHEN and CDR2 SYDVKM come from the germline V gene. The CDR3 totals 11 residues. The CDR3 reads CTWGSYNEQFS. CDR3 sequence (DNA): TGTACATGGGGCTCCTACAATGAGCAGTTCTCC.

This clonotype was detected a few times. This rearrangement joins TRBV12-3 or TRBV12-4 to TRBJ2-7; tentative D call: TRBD2 (7 bases). CDR3 size: 14 residues. Trimming shortened V by 3 bases and J by 5 bases, and 14 bases separated the two germline ends. CDR3 coding DNA: TGTGCCAGCAGTTTGTCGGGGGGCGTAAACGAGCAGTACTTC. This codes for CASSLSGGVNEQYF.

This rearrangement joins TRBV4-1 to TRBJ2-1; 8 nucleotides line up with TRBD1. The CDR3 runs to 18 residues. V shed 0 bases and J 8 bases; nucleotides not matched to a gene: 15. The germline V gene has CDR1 MGHRA and CDR2 YSYEKL. The CDR3 coding sequence is TGCGCCAGCAGCCAAGATGAGCGTGGGGGGACAGGAGGTCATGAGCAGTTCTTC. This gives the protein CASSQDERGGTGGHEQFF.

The CDR3 region has the DNA TGCAGCGGTGTAGCGGGGATCAGGGGTGAAGCTTTCTTT. This sequence encodes CSGVAGIRGEAFF. This chain uses TRBV29-1 with TRBJ1-1; TRBD1 might be the D (6 bases). Germline V gene data show CDR1 as SQVTM and CDR2 as ANQGSEA. There are 13 residues in the CDR3. V was clipped by 7 bases and J by 7 bases, with 19 bases between them.

This chain joins TRBV12-3 or TRBV12-4 and TRBJ2-3, with D hard to call. The CDR3 runs to 17 residues. Trimming shortened V by 6 bases and J by 2 bases, and 21 bases separated the two germline ends. CDR3 nucleotide sequence: TGTGCCAGCAGCTCCTCGGCGGCTCGGGTAGACACAGATACGCAGTATTTT. Translating it yields CASSSSAARVDTDTQYF.

The chain uses TRBV4-1 and TRBJ1-1; no clear D. The length of the CDR3 is 14 residues. From germline, CDR1 is MGHRA and CDR2 YSYEKL. With 0 bases removed from V and 7 bases from J, the gap between germline ends came to 12 bases. The DNA of the CDR3 is TGCGCCAGCAGCCAAGATTCCGGGTTGGGTGAAGCTTTCTTT. Protein product: CASSQDSGLGEAFF.

This clonotype was seen more than once but under ten times. The V call is TRBV14, the J call TRBJ1-2; D gene uncertain. V was pared by 2 bases and J by 0 bases, with 4 bases between. The CDR3 is 13 amino acids. The germline gives CDR1 SGHDN, CDR2 FVKESK. This chain's CDR3 is CASSQSANYGYTF. CDR3 bases: TGTGCCAGCAGCCAATCGGCTAACTATGGCTACACCTTC.

The sample holds one count of this clonotype. The chain links TRBV28 to TRBJ1-1; D possibly corresponds to TRBD1 (5 bases). Germline values: CDR1 MDHEN, CDR2 SYDVKM. The CDR3 runs 13 residues. Trimming left V 6 bases short and J 1 base short, with 9 bases between. Here the CDR3 DNA reads TGTGCCAGCAGAACCAGGGAGAACACTGAAGCTTTCTTT. Amino acids: CASRTRENTEAFF.

V usage is TRBV24-1 and J usage is TRBJ1-5, with TRBD1 matching 7 bases. The CDR3 extends over 17 amino acids. Per the germline V gene, CDR1 is KGHDR and CDR2 is SFDVKD. Trimming removed 4 bases from V and 4 bases from J; junction bases left unmatched: 12. CDR3 in DNA: TGTGCCACCAGTGACCAGTCCGGGACAGTGGATAATCAGCCCCAGCATTTT. As protein: CATSDQSGTVDNQPQHF.

This clonotype was seen more than once but under ten times. The chain has TRBV3-1 and TRBJ1-3; no definite D call. The V and J ends lost 0 bases and 0 bases respectively, with 9 bases between them. Germline-derived CDR1 and CDR2 are LGHDT and YNNKEL (reference sequence). The CDR3 has 16 residues. The CDR3 bases are TGTGCCAGCAGCCAAGATGAGGGATTCTCTGGAAACACCATATATTTT. As protein: CASSQDEGFSGNTIYF.

This chain joins TRBV4-1 and TRBJ1-3; possible D gene TRBD1, 6 bases. This CDR3 has 20 amino acids. Germline V gene data show CDR1 as MGHRA and CDR2 as YSYEKL. Deletions cut 1 base from V and 2 bases from J, with 24 bases between. CDR3 amino acids: CASSQVILGPQDRTGNTIYF. DNA of the CDR3: TGCGCCAGCAGCCAAGTAATTTTGGGCCCCCAGGACAGAACTGGAAACACCATATATTTT.

This clonotype was found a few times. This chain joins TRBV7-2 and TRBJ1-2, with TRBD1 identical over 7 bases. V was pared by 5 bases and J by 1 base, with 7 bases of the junction left unmatched. The CDR3 sequence is 15 residues long. The germline V gene encodes CDR1 SGHTA and CDR2 FQGNSA. As DNA, the CDR3 is TGTGCCAGCAGCCTAACAGGGACAGATAACTATGGCTACACCTTC. Amino acid sequence: CASSLTGTDNYGYTF.

This clonotype came up a few times. The chain uses TRBV6-5 and TRBJ2-2; 7 bases align to TRBD2. Germline V gene sequence: CDR1 MNHEY, CDR2 SVGAGI. CDR3 length: 15 residues. With 7 bases clipped from V and 3 bases from J, the junction kept 8 bases outside the gene matches. The DNA of the CDR3 is TGTGCCAGCAACTGGGGGGGGGTTGACACCGGGGAGCTGTTTTTT. This sequence encodes CASNWGGVDTGELFF.

This clonotype came up a few times. The gene calls are TRBV20-1 and TRBJ2-7, with TRBD2 identical over 7 bases. CDR3 length equals 13 residues. V was clipped by 6 bases and J by 1 base; unmatched bases: 6. Germline loops: CDR1 DFQATT, CDR2 SNEGSKA (reference sequence). CDR3 nucleotide sequence: TGCAGTGCCCTACTAGCGTTATCCTACGAGCAGTACTTC. Encoded protein: CSALLALSYEQYF.